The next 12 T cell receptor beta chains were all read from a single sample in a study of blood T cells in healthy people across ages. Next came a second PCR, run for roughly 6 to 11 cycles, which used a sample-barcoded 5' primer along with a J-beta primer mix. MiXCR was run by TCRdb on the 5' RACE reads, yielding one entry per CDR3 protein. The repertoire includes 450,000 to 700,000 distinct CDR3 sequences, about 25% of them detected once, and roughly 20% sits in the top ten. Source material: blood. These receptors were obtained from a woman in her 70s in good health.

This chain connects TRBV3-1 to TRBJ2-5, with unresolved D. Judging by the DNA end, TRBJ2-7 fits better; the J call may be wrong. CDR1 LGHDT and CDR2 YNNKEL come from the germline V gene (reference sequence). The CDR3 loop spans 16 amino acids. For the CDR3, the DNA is TGTGCCAGCAGCCGCCTCCAGGCAACCATTAGGGACGAGCAGTACTTC. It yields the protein CASSRLQATIRDEQYF.

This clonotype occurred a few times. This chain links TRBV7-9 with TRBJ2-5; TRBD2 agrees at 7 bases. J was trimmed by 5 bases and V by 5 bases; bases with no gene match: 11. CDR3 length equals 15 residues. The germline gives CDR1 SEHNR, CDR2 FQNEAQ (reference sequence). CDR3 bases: TGTGCCAGCAGCCCCCGGCTCGGGGGGAGCGAGACCCAGTACTTC. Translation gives CASSPRLGGSETQYF.

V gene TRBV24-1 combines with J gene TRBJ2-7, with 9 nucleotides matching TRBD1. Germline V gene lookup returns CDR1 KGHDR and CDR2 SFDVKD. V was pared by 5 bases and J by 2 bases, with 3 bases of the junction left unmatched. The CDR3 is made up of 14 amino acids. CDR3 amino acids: CATSATGGTYEQYF. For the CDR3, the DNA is TGTGCCACCAGTGCGACAGGGGGTACCTACGAGCAGTACTTC.

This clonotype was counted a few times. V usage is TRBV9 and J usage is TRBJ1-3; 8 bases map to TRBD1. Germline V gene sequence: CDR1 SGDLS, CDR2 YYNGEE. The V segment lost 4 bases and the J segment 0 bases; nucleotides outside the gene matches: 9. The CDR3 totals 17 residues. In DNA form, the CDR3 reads TGTGCCAGCAGCCTCGAGGACAGGGCCTACTCTGGAAACACCATATATTTT. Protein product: CASSLEDRAYSGNTIYF.

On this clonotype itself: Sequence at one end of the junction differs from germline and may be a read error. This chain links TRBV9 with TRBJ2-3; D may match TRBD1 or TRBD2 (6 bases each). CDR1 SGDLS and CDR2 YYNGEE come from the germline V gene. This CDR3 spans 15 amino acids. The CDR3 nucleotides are TGTGCCAGCAGCGTAGTTTGGGGGGACACAGATACGCGGTATTTT. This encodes CASSVVWGDTDTRYF.

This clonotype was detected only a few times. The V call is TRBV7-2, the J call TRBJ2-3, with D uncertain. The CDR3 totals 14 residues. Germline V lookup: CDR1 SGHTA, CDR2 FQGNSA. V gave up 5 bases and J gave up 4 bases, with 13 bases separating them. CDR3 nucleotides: TGTGCCAGCAGCCCTGGACCCCCGCCAGATACGCAGTATTTT. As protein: CASSPGPPPDTQYF.

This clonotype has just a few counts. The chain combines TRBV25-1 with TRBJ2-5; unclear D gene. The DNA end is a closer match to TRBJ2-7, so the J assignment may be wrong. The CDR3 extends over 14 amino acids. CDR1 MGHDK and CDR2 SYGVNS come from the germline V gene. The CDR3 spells CAGPDGTLPYEQYF. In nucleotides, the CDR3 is TGTGCCGGCCCGGACGGCACACTACCCTACGAGCAGTACTTC.

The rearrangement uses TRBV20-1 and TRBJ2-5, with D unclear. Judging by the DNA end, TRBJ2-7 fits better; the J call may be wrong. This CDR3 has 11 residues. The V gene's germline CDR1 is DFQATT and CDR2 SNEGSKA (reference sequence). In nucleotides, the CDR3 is TGCAGTGCTAGAGATCCATACGAGCAGTACTTC. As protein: CSARDPYEQYF.

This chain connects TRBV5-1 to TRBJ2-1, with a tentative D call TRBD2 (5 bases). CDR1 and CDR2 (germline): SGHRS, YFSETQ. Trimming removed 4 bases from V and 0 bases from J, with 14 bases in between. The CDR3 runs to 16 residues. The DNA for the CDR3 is TGCGCCAGCAGCCCATCGTCGGGGAGCTCCTACAATGAGCAGTTCTTC. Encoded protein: CASSPSSGSSYNEQFF.

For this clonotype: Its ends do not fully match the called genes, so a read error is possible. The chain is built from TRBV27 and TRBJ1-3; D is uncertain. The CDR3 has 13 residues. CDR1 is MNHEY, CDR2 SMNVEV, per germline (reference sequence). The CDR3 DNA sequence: TGTGCCTGCAGTTTATCCCCGGGGAACACCATATATTTT. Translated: CACSLSPGNTIYF.

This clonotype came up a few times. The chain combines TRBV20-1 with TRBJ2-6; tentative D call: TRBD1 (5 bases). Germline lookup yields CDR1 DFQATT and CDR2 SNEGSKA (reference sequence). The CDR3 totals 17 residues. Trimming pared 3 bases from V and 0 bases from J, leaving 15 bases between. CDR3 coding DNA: TGCAGTGCTAGCCAACAGGTTTTTAGCTCTGGGGCCAACGTCCTGACTTTC. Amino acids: CSASQQVFSSGANVLTF.

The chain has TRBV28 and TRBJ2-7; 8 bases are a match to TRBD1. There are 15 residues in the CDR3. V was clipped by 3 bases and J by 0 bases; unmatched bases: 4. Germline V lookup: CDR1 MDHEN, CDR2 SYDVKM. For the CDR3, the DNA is TGTGCCAGCAGTTTCTCCGGACAGGGCTCCTACGAGCAGTACTTC. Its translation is CASSFSGQGSYEQYF.